The 5 T cell receptor beta chains below were found in one sample sequenced in a study of cytomegalovirus exposure and HLA in healthy donors. PCR was performed using 60 Vbeta and 13 Jbeta primers. Clones were read by immunoSEQ multiplex PCR, and TCRdb kept only the in-frame ones, dropping some. The data show about 180,000 clones, around 80% seen once. The sequencing sample was made of PBMCs. The receptor source for this set is a woman aged 25 to 45 in good health and CMV-seronegative.

This chain uses TRBV6-6 with TRBJ1-1, with 7 bases fitting TRBD1. The CDR3 length is 14 residues. J gave up 4 bases and V 7 bases, and 9 bases lay outside the gene matches. The germline gives CDR1 MNHNY, CDR2 SVGAGI (reference sequence). The CDR3 region is CASNLDRVATEAFF. The DNA of the CDR3 is TGTGCCAGCAACCTAGACAGGGTAGCCACTGAAGCTTTCTTT.

The chain couples TRBV5-1 to TRBJ2-2, with TRBD1 matching over 7 bases. The length of the CDR3 is 17 residues. Germline V lookup: CDR1 SGHRS, CDR2 YFSETQ. The V and J ends lost 4 bases and 0 bases, in that order; junction bases with no gene match: 9. The CDR3 protein is CASSDLVGQPNTGELFF. The CDR3, as DNA: TGCGCCAGCAGCGACCTTGTGGGACAGCCGAACACCGGGGAGCTGTTTTTT.

The genes are TRBV4-1 and TRBJ1-1; D gene uncertain. This CDR3 has 14 amino acids. The germline V gene has CDR1 MGHRA and CDR2 YSYEKL. The V and J ends lost 0 bases and 8 bases respectively, with 13 bases between them. The CDR3 DNA follows: TGCGCCAGCAGCCAAGATCGGGTGATAGCGGAAGCTTTCTTT. It codes for CASSQDRVIAEAFF.

This clone has just a few counts. This chain links TRBV4-1 with TRBJ1-2, with 9 bases fitting TRBD1. This CDR3 has 16 amino acids. The trim removed 2 bases at V and 2 bases at J, leaving 6 bases unmatched. Germline V gives CDR1 MGHRA, CDR2 YSYEKL. In nucleotides, the CDR3 is TGCGCCAGCAGCCAAACTAGACAGGGGGGCAACTATGGCTACACCTTC. Translating gives CASSQTRQGGNYGYTF.

The gene calls are TRBV18 and TRBJ2-3; weak D call: TRBD2 (6 bases). The CDR3 is made up of 16 amino acids. V gave up 3 bases and J gave up 0 bases, with 13 bases separating them. The germline V gene encodes CDR1 KGHSH and CDR2 LQKENI. The CDR3 spells CASSPVRGTSTDTQYF. The CDR3 nucleotides are TGTGCCAGCTCACCGGTCCGGGGGACTAGCACAGATACGCAGTATTTT. Using reference TRBV18 and TRBJ2-3 for the parts outside the CDR3, the full variable domain is NAGVMQNPRHLVRRRGQEARLRCSPMKGHSHVYWYRQLPEEGLKFMVYLQKENIIDESGMPKERFSAEFPKEGPSILRIQQVVRGDSAAYFCASSPVRGTSTDTQYFGPGTRLTVL.